A selection of T cell receptor beta chains follows, all from one sample in a study of T cells after yellow fever vaccination. TCRdb redid the calling of the 5' RACE reads with MiXCR, one entry per CDR3 protein. Of 250,000 to 300,000 distinct CDR3 sequences in the sample, about 5.2% were seen once. Sequencing was performed on CD4+ T cells sorted from PBMCs, taken on the day of the yellow fever booster vaccination. Receptors originate from a man aged 18-30 years who received the YFV17D yellow fever vaccine. Each CDR3 is given with its conserved first and last residue. D genes are given only for firm matches. For some rows the clone size is stated as once, few or many, or as a class when expanded; others skip it.

d_gene: -; j_gene: TRBJ2-5; abundance: -; v_gene: TRBV27; CDR3aa: CASSSSMETQYF; CDR3nt: TGTGCCAGCAGTTCCTCAATGGAGACCCAGTACTTC
d_gene: -; j_gene: TRBJ1-5; abundance: few; v_gene: TRBV30; CDR3aa: CAWSTQGHQPQHF; CDR3nt: TGTGCCTGGAGTACGCAGGGGCATCAGCCCCAGCATTTT
d_gene: TRBD1; j_gene: TRBJ2-5; abundance: many; v_gene: TRBV5-1; CDR3aa: CASSSPGQGEETQYF; CDR3nt: TGCGCCAGCAGCTCGCCGGGACAGGGGGAGGAGACCCAGTACTTC
d_gene: TRBD2; j_gene: TRBJ2-5; abundance: few; v_gene: TRBV7-9; CDR3aa: CASSPAGRAPETQYF; CDR3nt: TGTGCCAGCAGCCCAGCGGGGAGAGCTCCTGAGACCCAGTACTTC
d_gene: -; j_gene: TRBJ1-4; abundance: -; v_gene: TRBV18; CDR3aa: CASSPFETNEKLFF; CDR3nt: TGTGCCAGCTCACCCTTCGAAACTAATGAAAAACTGTTTTTT
d_gene: TRBD1; j_gene: TRBJ2-7; abundance: -; v_gene: TRBV5-1; CDR3aa: CASSPEGTGTHEQYF; CDR3nt: TGCGCCAGCAGCCCGGAAGGGACAGGGACCCACGAGCAGTACTTC
d_gene: -; j_gene: TRBJ2-7; abundance: -; v_gene: TRBV7-2; CDR3aa: CASSLALGSSYEQYF; CDR3nt: TGTGCCAGCAGCTTAGCGCTAGGGTCCTCCTACGAGCAGTACTTC
d_gene: TRBD1; j_gene: TRBJ1-1; abundance: few; v_gene: TRBV5-8; CDR3aa: CASRPDRGRRNTEAFF; CDR3nt: TGTGCCAGCAGACCGGACAGGGGGCGCAGGAACACTGAAGCTTTCTTT
d_gene: TRBD2; j_gene: TRBJ2-7; abundance: many; v_gene: TRBV5-1; CDR3aa: CASSLREGEQYF; CDR3nt: TGCGCCAGCAGCCTCAGGGAGGGCGAGCAGTACTTC
d_gene: -; j_gene: TRBJ1-5; abundance: few; v_gene: TRBV2; CDR3aa: CASSDPRGYNQPQHF; CDR3nt: TGTGCCAGCAGTGATCCCAGGGGATACAATCAGCCCCAGCATTTT
d_gene: TRBD1; j_gene: TRBJ1-2; abundance: few; v_gene: TRBV19; CDR3aa: CATRTGIGYTF; CDR3nt: TGTGCCACCCGGACAGGGATTGGCTACACCTTC
d_gene: TRBD1; j_gene: TRBJ1-5; abundance: -; v_gene: TRBV19; CDR3aa: CASSRQGARNQPQHF; CDR3nt: TGTGCCAGTAGTCGACAGGGGGCTCGCAATCAGCCCCAGCATTTT
d_gene: -; j_gene: TRBJ1-1; abundance: -; v_gene: TRBV10-3; CDR3aa: CAISESWTEAFF; CDR3nt: TGTGCCATCAGTGAGTCGTGGACTGAAGCTTTCTTT
d_gene: -; j_gene: TRBJ2-2; abundance: -; v_gene: TRBV5-4; CDR3aa: CASSLVLLTRPKHSTGELFF; CDR3nt: TGTGCCAGCAGCTTGGTTCTACTGACTAGACCCAAACATTCCACCGGGGAGCTGTTTTTT
d_gene: -; j_gene: TRBJ1-5; abundance: -; v_gene: TRBV12-3/TRBV12-4; CDR3aa: CASSFSFNQPQHF; CDR3nt: TGTGCCAGCAGTTTCTCTTTCAATCAGCCCCAGCATTTT
d_gene: -; j_gene: TRBJ2-2; abundance: many; v_gene: TRBV30; CDR3aa: CAWSPTPVNTGELFF; CDR3nt: TGTGCCTGGAGTCCCACGCCGGTAAACACCGGGGAGCTGTTTTTT
d_gene: -; j_gene: TRBJ1-2; abundance: -; v_gene: TRBV12-3/TRBV12-4; CDR3aa: CASGNLERANYGYTF; CDR3nt: TGTGCCAGCGGAAATTTGGAGCGCGCTAACTATGGCTACACCTTC
d_gene: TRBD2; j_gene: TRBJ2-7; abundance: many; v_gene: TRBV6-5; CDR3aa: CASLASGNYEQYF; CDR3nt: TGTGCCAGCTTGGCTAGCGGAAACTACGAGCAGTACTTC
d_gene: -; j_gene: TRBJ1-5; abundance: -; v_gene: TRBV3-1; CDR3aa: CASSQDTVNQPQHF; CDR3nt: TGTGCCAGCAGCCAAGATACAGTGAATCAGCCCCAGCATTTT
d_gene: TRBD1; j_gene: TRBJ1-2; abundance: few; v_gene: TRBV4-3; CDR3aa: CASSQVTGAYGYTF; CDR3nt: TGCGCCAGCAGCCAGGTCACAGGGGCCTACGGCTACACCTTC
d_gene: -; j_gene: TRBJ1-6; abundance: few; v_gene: TRBV4-1; CDR3aa: CASSQDNRGADNSPLHF; CDR3nt: TGCGCCAGCAGCCAAGATAATAGGGGGGCCGATAATTCACCCCTCCACTTT
d_gene: -; j_gene: TRBJ2-4; abundance: -; v_gene: TRBV5-4; CDR3aa: CASSLGEGPNIQYF; CDR3nt: TGTGCCAGCAGCTTGGGAGAGGGGCCAAACATTCAGTACTTC
d_gene: -; j_gene: TRBJ2-1; abundance: few; v_gene: TRBV11-2; CDR3aa: CASSLDRVGEQFF; CDR3nt: TGTGCCAGCAGCTTAGATAGAGTGGGAGAGCAGTTCTTC
d_gene: -; j_gene: TRBJ1-1; abundance: many; v_gene: TRBV12-3/TRBV12-4; CDR3aa: CASRLPRRTGTAEAFF; CDR3nt: TGTGCCAGCAGGTTGCCTCGGAGAACAGGGACGGCTGAAGCTTTCTTT
d_gene: -; j_gene: TRBJ2-2; abundance: many; v_gene: TRBV19; CDR3aa: CASSILDHTGELFF; CDR3nt: TGTGCCAGTAGTATTTTAGACCACACCGGGGAGCTGTTTTTT
d_gene: -; j_gene: TRBJ2-3; abundance: many; v_gene: TRBV3-1; CDR3aa: CASSHLRADTQYF; CDR3nt: TGTGCCAGCAGCCACCTGAGGGCAGATACGCAGTATTTT
d_gene: -; j_gene: TRBJ2-1; abundance: -; v_gene: TRBV20-1; CDR3aa: CSARTRGIANEQFF; CDR3nt: TGCAGTGCACGGACCCGGGGGATCGCCAATGAGCAGTTCTTC
d_gene: -; j_gene: TRBJ1-2; abundance: many; v_gene: TRBV10-3; CDR3aa: CAISERSAGHYGYTF; CDR3nt: TGTGCCATCAGTGAAAGATCGGCGGGTCACTATGGCTACACCTTC
d_gene: TRBD2; j_gene: TRBJ2-1; abundance: few; v_gene: TRBV5-1; CDR3aa: CASHRTSGGAAYEQFF; CDR3nt: TGCGCCAGCCATCGGACTAGCGGGGGGGCGGCCTATGAGCAGTTCTTC
d_gene: TRBD1; j_gene: TRBJ2-2; abundance: few; v_gene: TRBV30; CDR3aa: CAWSVKDRATGELFF; CDR3nt: TGTGCCTGGAGTGTAAAGGACAGGGCCACCGGGGAGCTGTTTTTT
d_gene: TRBD1; j_gene: TRBJ2-4; abundance: few; v_gene: TRBV5-4; CDR3aa: CASSPKDRDKNIQYF; CDR3nt: TGTGCCAGCAGCCCAAAGGACAGGGACAAAAACATTCAGTACTTC